Shown below are 7 T cell receptor beta chains from a single sample sequenced in a study of OX40 agonist ivuxolimab in advanced cancers. The library was prepared using the immunoSEQ multiplex PCR assay. TCRdb obtained this table from immuneACCESS and retained in-frame rearrangements with V and J assigned. These tables miss some clones; where compared with another copy, unresolved V genes account for less than half of the shortfall, and the remainder is unexplained. In this sample the table shows about 150,000 clones, approximately 94% of which occur a single time. About 0.3% of the sample is held by the ten biggest clonotypes. This sample comprised CD4+ or CD8+ T cells sorted from blood, obtained in a trial of the OX40 agonist ivuxolimab. Receptors were obtained from an adult with an advanced solid tumor such as melanoma, head and neck, liver or kidney cancer.

This chain uses TRBV6-1 with TRBJ1-3, with 7 bases matching TRBD1. The V gene's germline CDR1 is MNHNS and CDR2 SASEGT. After removal of 8 bases from V and 1 base from J, the junction contained 5 bases not matched to a gene. The CDR3 spans 14 residues. CDR3: CASWGRGSGNTIYF. CDR3 nucleotide sequence: TGTGCCAGCTGGGGCAGGGGGTCTGGAAACACCATATATTTT.

This chain connects TRBV28 to TRBJ2-2; D could derive from TRBD1 or TRBD2 (5 bases each). V dropped 2 bases and J dropped 1 base, with 11 bases sitting between them. The CDR3 runs 16 residues. Germline V gives CDR1 MDHEN, CDR2 SYDVKM. In DNA, the CDR3 is TGTGCCAGCAGTTTACCCTTTGGGGGGAACACCGGGGAGCTGTTTTTT. It codes for CASSLPFGGNTGELFF.

The V call is TRBV6-5, the J call TRBJ2-7; 7 bases are a match to TRBD2. Losses at the gene ends were 5 bases for V and 6 bases for J; bases not matched to a gene: 10. Looked up from germline, CDR1 is MNHEY and CDR2 is SVGAGI. There are 14 residues in the CDR3. The DNA for the CDR3 is TGTGCCAGCAGTCTGGGAGGGCCAATTGGCGAGCAGTACTTC. This codes for CASSLGGPIGEQYF.

V usage is TRBV9 and J usage is TRBJ1-2; 10 positions agree with TRBD1. This CDR3 spans 15 amino acids. Germline loops: CDR1 SGDLS, CDR2 YYNGEE. With V trimmed by 2 bases and J by 7 bases, 8 bases remained unmatched. The CDR3 loop reads CASSVDRDRGFGYTF. CDR3 coding DNA: TGTGCCAGCAGCGTGGACCGGGACAGGGGTTTTGGCTACACCTTC.

The rearrangement joins TRBV18 to TRBJ2-3, with no clear D. CDR3 length: 12 amino acids. Germline assignment: CDR1 KGHSH and CDR2 LQKENI. Trimming removed 10 bases from V and 2 bases from J, with 10 bases in between. The CDR3, as DNA: TGTGCCACTGAGACGGCCACAGATACGCAGTATTTT. Its protein product is CATETATDTQYF.

The genes are TRBV28 and TRBJ1-2, with 8 bases lining up with TRBD1. Per germline, CDR1 MDHEN and CDR2 SYDVKM. The CDR3 consists of 15 residues. Unmatched junction bases numbered 10, after V lost 3 bases and J lost 7 bases. The CDR3 is CASSLNGQGLVGYTF. As DNA, the CDR3 is TGTGCCAGCAGTTTGAACGGACAGGGATTGGTTGGCTACACCTTC.

This sequence joins TRBV6-5 and TRBJ1-5; no firm D call. The CDR3 sequence is 15 residues long. Germline V CDR1 and CDR2: MNHEY, SVGAGI. Trimming removed 4 bases from V and 4 bases from J, with 14 bases in between. CDR3 sequence reads: CASSSSWTANQPQHF. CDR3 DNA sequence: TGTGCCAGCAGTTCATCTTGGACGGCTAATCAGCCCCAGCATTTT.